What follows are 27 T cell receptor beta chains derived from one specimen sequenced in a study of post-analysis software for immune sequencing data. The study, taken as a whole, reports: About five TRBV segments (TRBV5-6, TRBV5-1 and TRBV20-1 among them) occurred more frequently in patients than in controls.

Unique molecular identifiers had been added to the TCR beta cDNA libraries. MiXCR, applied by TCRdb to the PCR reads, yields one record per CDR3 protein. The sample carries 400,000 to 500,000 distinct CDR3 sequences, approximately 39% recorded once. The antigens of these receptors remain unknown. The sample was blood. These receptors all come from a girl under 10 years old with multiple sclerosis.

V is TRBV5-1 and J is TRBJ2-4; 9 bases map to TRBD2. Germline CDR1 is SGHRS and CDR2 is YFSETQ. J gave up 9 bases and V 5 bases, and 6 bases lay outside the gene matches. The CDR3 runs 13 residues. The CDR3 region is CASSARSGGIQYF. The CDR3 DNA sequence: TGCGCCAGCAGTGCGCGTAGCGGGGGCATTCAGTACTTC.

The gene calls are TRBV30 and TRBJ1-1; no definite D call. The CDR3 totals 12 residues. CDR1 and CDR2 (germline): GTSNPN, SVGIG (reference sequence). V was shortened by 0 bases and J by 5 bases, with 7 bases between the two germline ends. The CDR3 spells CAWSVDLTEAFF. The CDR3 nucleotides are TGTGCCTGGAGTGTAGATCTGACTGAAGCTTTCTTT. Variable domain in full (rest from reference TRBV30 and TRBJ1-1): SQTIHQWPATLVQPVGSPLSLECTVEGTSNPNLYWYRQAAGRGLQLLFYSVGIGQISSEVPQNLSASRPQDRQFILSSKKLLLSDSGFYLCAWSVDLTEAFFGQGTRLTVV.

To note about this clonotype: A single base separates this from a much larger clone, so it may be a read error. The chain couples TRBV15 to TRBJ2-5; a weak D match, TRBD1 (5 bases). The V end was cut by 4 bases, the J end by 11 bases, with 26 bases between. CDR1 is LNHNV, CDR2 YYDKDF, per germline (reference sequence). The CDR3 has 16 amino acids. The CDR3 region is CATSTDPDRRFNEQYF. For the CDR3, the DNA is TGTGCCACCAGCACAGATCCAGACAGAAGATTCAATGAGCAGTACTTC. The complete variable domain, with remaining parts taken from reference TRBV15 and TRBJ2-5, reads DAMVIQNPRYQVTQFGKPVTLSCSQTLNHNVMYWYQQKSSQAPKLLFHYYDKDFNNEADTPDNFQSRRPNTSFCFLDIRSPGLGDTAMYLCATSTDPDRRFNEQYFGPGTRLLVL.

This clonotype turned up a few times. This chain links TRBV4-3 with TRBJ2-3, with 13 bases identical to TRBD2. Trimming at V came to 5 bases and at J to 0 bases, leaving 11 bases not matched to a gene. CDR3 length: 19 residues. The germline gives CDR1 LGHNA, CDR2 YSLEER. CDR3 sequence reads: CASSVRPGTSGTSTDTQYF. The CDR3 DNA reads as TGCGCCAGCAGCGTACGTCCCGGGACTAGCGGGACTAGCACAGATACGCAGTATTTT.

The chain employs TRBV10-3 and TRBJ2-1; 7 bases line up with TRBD2. Germline CDR1 reads ENHRY; CDR2 reads SYGVKD. J gave up 3 bases and V 10 bases, and 6 bases lay outside the gene matches. The CDR3 is made up of 13 amino acids. Written as DNA, the CDR3 is TGTGCCACCACCGGGACTAACTACAATGAGCAGTTCTTC. Its protein product is CATTGTNYNEQFF.

The genes are TRBV12-3 or TRBV12-4 and TRBJ1-1, with D possibly being TRBD1 (6 bases). V shed 4 bases and J shed 11 bases, with 14 bases lying between them. The CDR3 is made up of 12 amino acids. CDR3 region: CASSWAGQRAFF. In DNA form, the CDR3 reads TGTGCCAGCAGTTGGGCGGGACAAAGGGCTTTCTTT.

V gene TRBV19 combines with J gene TRBJ2-7; the match to TRBD2 covers 9 bases. Per the germline V gene, CDR1 is LNHDA and CDR2 is SQIVND (reference sequence). The length of the CDR3 is 14 residues. Germline trimming cut 6 bases from V and 2 bases from J; bases unmatched to any gene: 5. This CDR3 reads CASSPTSGTYEQYF. The CDR3 coding sequence is TGTGCCAGTAGCCCGACTAGCGGAACCTACGAGCAGTACTTC.

The J gene is TRBJ1-2, the V gene TRBV29-1; D is perhaps TRBD1 (6 bases). V was cut by 1 base and J by 8 bases, with 14 bases left in between. This CDR3 comprises 13 residues. The germline CDR1 and CDR2 sequences are SQVTM and ANQGSEA. CDR3 sequence reads: CSVEGQGIGGYTF. The CDR3 DNA follows: TGCAGCGTTGAAGGTCAGGGGATAGGAGGCTACACCTTC.

In DNA form, the CDR3 reads TGTGCCAGCAGCTTAGTAAAAGGGAGCTCCTACGAGCAGTACTTC. It translates to CASSLVKGSSYEQYF. The chain couples TRBV11-1 to TRBJ2-7; TRBD2 is a possible D gene (5 bases). The CDR3 is 15 amino acids. Trimming removed 1 base from V and 0 bases from J, with 10 bases in between. Germline CDR1 reads SGHAT; CDR2 reads FQDESV (reference sequence). Full variable domain (remainder filled in from reference TRBV11-1 and TRBJ2-7): EAEVAQSPRYKITEKSQAVAFWCDPISGHATLYWYRQILGQGPELLVQFQDESVVDDSQLPKDRFSAERLKGVDSTLKIQPAELGDSAMYLCASSLVKGSSYEQYFGPGTRLTVT.

The V call is TRBV18, the J call TRBJ2-7; a weak D match, TRBD2 (6 bases). V lost 5 bases to trimming and J lost 3 bases, with 26 bases between them. Per the germline V gene, CDR1 is KGHSH and CDR2 is LQKENI. This CDR3 has 18 residues. The CDR3 nucleotides read TGTGCCAGCTCAAGGGAGGACGGATCCGACTTGAGCTTCTACGAGCAGTACTTC. Its protein is CASSREDGSDLSFYEQYF.

The V and J genes are TRBV28 and TRBJ2-3; a possible D gene is TRBD2 (6 bases). Germline V gene lookup returns CDR1 MDHEN and CDR2 SYDVKM. The V gene lost 1 base and the J gene lost 5 bases, with 19 bases spanning the gap. The CDR3 consists of 17 residues. CDR3 coding DNA: TGTGCCAGCAGTTTATTTTGGCGGGGCCCATCCGTAGATACGCAGTATTTT. Amino acid sequence: CASSLFWRGPSVDTQYF.

This clonotype occurred a few times. V and J are TRBV7-9 and TRBJ2-4; TRBD1 matches at 8 bases. The germline V gene encodes CDR1 SEHNR and CDR2 FQNEAQ (reference sequence). CDR3 length: 14 residues. Losses at the gene ends were 6 bases for V and 2 bases for J; bases not matched to a gene: 3. CDR3 loop: CASRSRGPKNIQYF. DNA for the CDR3: TGTGCCAGCAGATCCAGGGGGCCCAAAAACATTCAGTACTTC.

The chain combines TRBV28 with TRBJ2-5, with TRBD1 identical over 7 bases. The germline gives CDR1 MDHEN, CDR2 SYDVKM. V shed 2 bases, J shed 5 bases, and the junction held 11 bases outside the gene matches. The CDR3 spans 16 residues. Here the CDR3 reads CASSLPQTGKSETQYF. In DNA, the CDR3 is TGTGCCAGCAGTTTACCCCAGACAGGGAAGTCGGAGACCCAGTACTTC.

V gene TRBV29-1 combines with J gene TRBJ2-5; D is unclear. CDR1 and CDR2 (germline): SQVTM, ANQGSEA. V lost 7 bases and J 1 base, leaving 13 bases between the germline ends. The CDR3 has 13 amino acids. The CDR3 nucleotides read TGCAGCGCCCTGACTTGGCCCCAAGAGACCCAGTACTTC. Translating gives CSALTWPQETQYF.

This clonotype was detected a few times. V is TRBV5-1 and J is TRBJ2-1; the match to TRBD1 covers 9 bases. Germline V CDR1 and CDR2: SGHRS, YFSETQ. The CDR3 runs 15 residues. Trimming removed 4 bases from V and 5 bases from J; junction bases left unmatched: 7. The CDR3 reads CASSENRDRDNEQFF. In nucleotides, the CDR3 is TGCGCCAGCAGCGAGAACCGGGACAGGGACAATGAGCAGTTCTTC.

J is TRBJ2-1 and V is TRBV7-3; 12 bases are a match to TRBD1. The trim removed 4 bases at V and 7 bases at J, leaving 8 bases unmatched. The CDR3 runs 16 residues. CDR1 is SGHTA, CDR2 FQGTGA, per germline. The DNA of the CDR3 is TGTGCCAGCAGCTCGATAGGGGACAGGGGGCAGAATGAGCAGTTCTTC. Residues: CASSSIGDRGQNEQFF.

The CDR3 region is CSAVTRWMETQYF. In nucleotides, the CDR3 is TGCAGCGCTGTGACTAGGTGGATGGAGACCCAGTACTTC. The chain combines TRBV29-1 with TRBJ2-7; D might be TRBD2 (6 bases). The J call may not be correct, given that the DNA end is closer to TRBJ2-5. Germline V gene sequence: CDR1 SQVTM, CDR2 ANQGSEA. The CDR3 is 13 residues long.

The chain couples TRBV5-1 to TRBJ2-1; TRBD2 matches at 11 bases. Germline V CDR1 and CDR2: SGHRS, YFSETQ. There are 19 residues in the CDR3. J lost 5 bases, V lost 7 bases, and 20 bases had no gene match. CDR3 region: CASGTLMALTSGVDNEQFF. The CDR3 nucleotides read TGCGCCAGCGGAACCTTGATGGCCTTGACTAGCGGGGTTGACAATGAGCAGTTCTTC.

This clonotype was seen a handful of times. The chain couples TRBV7-3 to TRBJ2-1; possible D gene TRBD1, 6 bases. Trimming shortened V by 8 bases and J by 1 base, and 6 bases separated the two germline ends. In germline, CDR1 is SGHTA, CDR2 FQGTGA. This CDR3 region has 12 residues. In DNA, the CDR3 is TGTGCCAGCGGGACATCCTACAATGAGCAGTTCTTC. Its protein is CASGTSYNEQFF.

This chain connects TRBV6-2 or TRBV6-3 to TRBJ2-7, with 10 bases that match TRBD1. V was clipped by 6 bases and J by 2 bases; unmatched bases: 4. Germline CDR1 is MNHEY and CDR2 is SVGEGT. The CDR3 covers 14 residues. The CDR3 reads CASRTDRGPYEQYF. DNA for the CDR3: TGTGCCAGCAGGACCGACAGGGGGCCCTACGAGCAGTACTTC.

This chain links TRBV28 with TRBJ1-2; D is undetermined. Germline lookup yields CDR1 MDHEN and CDR2 SYDVKM. This CDR3 region has 13 residues. V lost 3 bases to trimming and J lost 8 bases, with 13 bases between them. The CDR3 sequence is CASSLEQPLGYTF. The CDR3 region has the DNA TGTGCCAGCAGTTTGGAACAGCCTCTCGGCTACACCTTC.

The chain has TRBV6-1 and TRBJ2-3; no definite D call. Trimming removed 6 bases from V and 7 bases from J, with 29 bases in between. Germline-derived CDR1 and CDR2 are MNHNS and SASEGT. The CDR3 spans 18 residues. Written as DNA, the CDR3 is TGTGCCAGCAGAGAAAGGTTTGGAGCCGGCTACGAGCACTATACGCAGTATTTT. Amino acid sequence: CASRERFGAGYEHYTQYF.

This clonotype was seen a few times. The chain links TRBV2 to TRBJ1-5; D is unclear. This CDR3 comprises 13 residues. CDR1 SNHLY and CDR2 FYNNEI come from the germline V gene. Deletions cut 5 bases from V and 5 bases from J, with 10 bases between. The chain's CDR3 is CASSFTGDQPQHF. In nucleotides, the CDR3 is TGTGCCAGCAGTTTCACCGGGGATCAGCCCCAGCATTTT.

This clonotype was counted only a few times. The chain recombines TRBV7-9 with TRBJ1-5; 7 bases align to TRBD1. Per the germline V gene, CDR1 is SEHNR and CDR2 is FQNEAQ (reference sequence). The CDR3 covers 14 residues. The V and J ends lost 5 bases and 5 bases, in that order; junction bases with no gene match: 6. Written as DNA, the CDR3 is TGTGCCAGCAGCGAAGGGGGCAGCTATCAGCCCCAGCATTTT. It encodes CASSEGGSYQPQHF. The variable domain in full, completed from reference TRBV7-9 and TRBJ1-5, reads DTGVSQNPRHKITKRGQNVTFRCDPISEHNRLYWYRQTLGQGPEFLTYFQNEAQLEKSRLLSDRFSAERPKGSFSTLEIQRTEQGDSAMYLCASSEGGSYQPQHFGDGTRLSIL.

The rearrangement links TRBV6-5 to TRBJ2-5; D is undetermined. The germline gives CDR1 MNHEY, CDR2 SVGAGI. The CDR3 runs 11 residues. The V and J ends lost 7 bases and 5 bases respectively, with 8 bases between them. CDR3 DNA: TGTGCCAGCACTACAGCCGAGACCCAGTACTTC. It yields the protein CASTTAETQYF.

This clonotype occurred a few times. V usage is TRBV12-5 and J usage is TRBJ2-7, with 9 positions matching TRBD1. Germline values: CDR1 LGHNT, CDR2 FRNRAP. The CDR3 is 17 residues long. V shed 0 bases, J shed 2 bases, and the junction held 8 bases outside the gene matches. CDR3 nucleotides: TGTGCTAGTGGTTTGGTGAATGACAGGGGGATAACCTACGAGCAGTACTTC. Translated: CASGLVNDRGITYEQYF.

V and J are TRBV7-9 and TRBJ2-3; 9 bases fit TRBD2. Germline CDR1 is SEHNR and CDR2 is FQNEAQ (reference sequence). The CDR3 is 16 residues long. The junction had 6 bases not matched to a gene; V was cut back by 5 bases and J by 0 bases. The chain's CDR3 is CASSMTSGPSTDTQYF. The CDR3 region has the DNA TGTGCCAGCAGCATGACTAGCGGTCCGAGCACAGATACGCAGTATTTT.